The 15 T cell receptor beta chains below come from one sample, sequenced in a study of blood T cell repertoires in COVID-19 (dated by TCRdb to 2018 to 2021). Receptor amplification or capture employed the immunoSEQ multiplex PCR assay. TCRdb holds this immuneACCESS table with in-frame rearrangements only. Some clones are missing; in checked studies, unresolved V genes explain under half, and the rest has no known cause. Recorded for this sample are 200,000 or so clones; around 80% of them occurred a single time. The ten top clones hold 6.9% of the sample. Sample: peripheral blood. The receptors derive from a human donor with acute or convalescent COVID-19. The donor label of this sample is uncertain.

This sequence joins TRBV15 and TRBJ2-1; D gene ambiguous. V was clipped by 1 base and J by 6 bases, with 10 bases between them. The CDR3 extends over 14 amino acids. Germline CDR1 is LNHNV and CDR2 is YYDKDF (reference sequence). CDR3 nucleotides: TGTGCCACCAGCAGAGGACGGGTCCCCAATGAGCAGTTCTTC. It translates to CATSRGRVPNEQFF.

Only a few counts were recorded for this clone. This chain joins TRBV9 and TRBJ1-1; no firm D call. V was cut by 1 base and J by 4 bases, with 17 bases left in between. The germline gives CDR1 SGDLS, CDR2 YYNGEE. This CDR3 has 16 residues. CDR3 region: CASSVNLDAVVTEAFF. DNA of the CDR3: TGTGCCAGCAGCGTAAATCTAGACGCGGTGGTCACTGAAGCTTTCTTT.

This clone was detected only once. The CDR3 bases are TGTGCCAGTAGTATCAAGGTAGGGAGAGCTTTCTTT. This codes for CASSIKVGRAFF. This chain connects TRBV19 to TRBJ1-1; D is ambiguous. The CDR3 has 12 residues. From germline, CDR1 is LNHDA and CDR2 SQIVND (reference sequence). V dropped 3 bases and J dropped 10 bases, with 12 bases sitting between them.

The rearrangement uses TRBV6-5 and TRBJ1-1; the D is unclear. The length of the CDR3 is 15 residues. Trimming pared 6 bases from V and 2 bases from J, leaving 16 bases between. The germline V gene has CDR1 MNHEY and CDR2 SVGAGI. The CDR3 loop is CASSYSRFFNTEAFF. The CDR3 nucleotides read TGTGCCAGCAGCTACAGCCGGTTCTTTAACACTGAAGCTTTCTTT.

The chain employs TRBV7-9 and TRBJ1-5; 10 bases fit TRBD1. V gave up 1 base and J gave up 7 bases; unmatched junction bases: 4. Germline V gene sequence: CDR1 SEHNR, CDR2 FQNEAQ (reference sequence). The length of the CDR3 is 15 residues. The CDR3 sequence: CASSLGDRGSQPQHF. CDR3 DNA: TGTGCCAGCAGCTTAGGGGACAGGGGATCGCAGCCCCAGCATTTT.

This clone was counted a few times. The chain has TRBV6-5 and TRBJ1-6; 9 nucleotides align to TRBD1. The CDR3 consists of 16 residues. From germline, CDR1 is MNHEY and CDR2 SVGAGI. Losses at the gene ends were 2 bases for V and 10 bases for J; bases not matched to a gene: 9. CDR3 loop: CASSYNTGTGTSPLHF. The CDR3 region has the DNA TGTGCCAGCAGTTACAACACCGGGACAGGGACATCACCCCTCCACTTT.

The CDR3: CASSLGGTATSYNEQFF. In nucleotides, the CDR3 is TGTGCCAGCAGCTTGGGTGGGACAGCCACCTCCTACAATGAGCAGTTCTTC. The chain carries TRBV5-5 and TRBJ2-1, with 7 bases identical to TRBD1. Trimming removed 0 bases from V and 0 bases from J; junction bases left unmatched: 6. The CDR3 covers 17 residues. CDR1 is SGHKS and CDR2 is YYEKEE in the germline V gene (reference sequence).

The CDR3 DNA is TGTGCCAGCAGTTTAGGCCGGGACAGGGGGGGGGAGCAGTACTTC. As protein: CASSLGRDRGGEQYF. The genes are TRBV27 and TRBJ2-7; TRBD1 agrees at 11 bases. Germline V gene data show CDR1 as MNHEY and CDR2 as SMNVEV (reference sequence). The CDR3 contains 15 residues. V was clipped by 2 bases and J by 7 bases; unmatched bases: 7.

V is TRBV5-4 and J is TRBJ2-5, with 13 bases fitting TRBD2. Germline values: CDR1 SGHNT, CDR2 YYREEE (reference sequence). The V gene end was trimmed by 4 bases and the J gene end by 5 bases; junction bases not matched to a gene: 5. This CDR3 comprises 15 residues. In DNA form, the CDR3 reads TGTGCCAGCAGCCCGCGACTAGCGGGAGGTGAGACCCAGTACTTC. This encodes CASSPRLAGGETQYF.

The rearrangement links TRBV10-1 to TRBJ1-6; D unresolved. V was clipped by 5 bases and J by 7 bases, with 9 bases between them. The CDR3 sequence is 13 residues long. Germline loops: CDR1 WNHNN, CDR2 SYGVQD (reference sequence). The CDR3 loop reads CASSSDSNSPLHF. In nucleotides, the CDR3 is TGCGCCAGCAGTTCGGACTCGAATTCACCCCTCCACTTT.

The CDR3 DNA reads TGTGCCAGCAGCCGGGGACTCGGGACTACAGATACGCAGTATTTT. It codes for CASSRGLGTTDTQYF. The chain is built from TRBV7-9 and TRBJ2-3; TRBD2 is a possible D gene (6 bases). The CDR3 is 15 amino acids. The V gene's germline CDR1 is SEHNR and CDR2 FQNEAQ (reference sequence). V was pared by 5 bases and J by 3 bases, with 15 bases between.

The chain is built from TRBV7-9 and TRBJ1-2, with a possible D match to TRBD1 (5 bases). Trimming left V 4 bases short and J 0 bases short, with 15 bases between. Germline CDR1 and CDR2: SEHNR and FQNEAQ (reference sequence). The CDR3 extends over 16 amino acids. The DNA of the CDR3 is TGTGCCAGCAGCTCTGGGGGGTTGACAGCTAACTATGGCTACACCTTC. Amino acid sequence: CASSSGGLTANYGYTF.

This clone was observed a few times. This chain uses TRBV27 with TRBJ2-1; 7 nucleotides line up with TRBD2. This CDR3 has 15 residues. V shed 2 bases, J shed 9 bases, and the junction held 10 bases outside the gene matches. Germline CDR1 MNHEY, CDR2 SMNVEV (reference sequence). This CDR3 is CASSLGLAVAGEQFF. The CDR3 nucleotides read TGTGCCAGCAGTTTAGGCCTAGCGGTGGCGGGTGAGCAGTTCTTC.

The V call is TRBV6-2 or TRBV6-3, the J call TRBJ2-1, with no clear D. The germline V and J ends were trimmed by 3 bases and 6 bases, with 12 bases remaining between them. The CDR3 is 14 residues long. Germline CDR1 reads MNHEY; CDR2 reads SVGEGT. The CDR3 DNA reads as TGTGCCAGCAGTTATACCGCCCCAGGCAATGAGCAGTTCTTC. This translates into CASSYTAPGNEQFF.

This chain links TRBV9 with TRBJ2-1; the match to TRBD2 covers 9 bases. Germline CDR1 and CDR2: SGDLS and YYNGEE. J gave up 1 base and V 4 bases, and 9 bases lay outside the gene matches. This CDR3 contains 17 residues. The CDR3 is CASSREIAGASYNEQFF. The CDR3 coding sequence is TGTGCCAGCAGCAGAGAAATAGCGGGAGCGTCCTACAATGAGCAGTTCTTC.